One sample yielded the 19 T cell receptor beta chains listed below, sequenced in a study of T cell responses to AZD1222 COVID-19 vaccine. Sequenced by immunoSEQ multiplex PCR; TCRdb stores in-frame clones only, minus some. Among 80,000 to 100,000 clones, 70% to 90% were seen once, and the ten largest hold 6.3%. Sequencing was performed on peripheral blood, taken on day 0 of AZD1222 vaccination. These receptors were collected from an adult in good health.

V and J are TRBV30 and TRBJ1-6, with no clear D. Looked up from germline, CDR1 is GTSNPN and CDR2 is SVGIG (reference sequence). The length of the CDR3 is 15 residues. V was clipped by 3 bases and J by 7 bases, with 16 bases between them. The CDR3 nucleotides read TGTGCCTGGAGAACGCGGGCCCGGGGAAATTCACCCCTCCACTTT. It yields the protein CAWRTRARGNSPLHF.

V gene TRBV6-5 combines with J gene TRBJ2-1; no clear D gene. The germline V and J ends were trimmed by 3 bases and 0 bases, with 9 bases remaining between them. This CDR3 has 15 residues. Germline loops: CDR1 MNHEY, CDR2 SVGAGI. CDR3 protein: CASSYSRTSYNEQFF. The CDR3 DNA sequence: TGTGCCAGCAGTTATTCCAGGACCTCCTACAATGAGCAGTTCTTC.

This chain uses TRBV10-1 with TRBJ1-2; 7 bases fit TRBD1. J gave up 6 bases and V 3 bases, and 13 bases lay outside the gene matches. Germline loops: CDR1 WNHNN, CDR2 SYGVQD (reference sequence). This CDR3 contains 16 residues. The CDR3 coding sequence is TGCGCCAGCAGTGAAACACCCCGACAGGGAGTAAATGGCTACACCTTC. Translating it yields CASSETPRQGVNGYTF.

The chain is built from TRBV10-2 and TRBJ1-1; maybe TRBD1 (6 bases). The germline V gene encodes CDR1 WSHSY and CDR2 SAAADI. Trimming cost V 1 base and J 10 bases, with 22 bases left between them. This CDR3 has 16 amino acids. CDR3 loop: CASSEYRSDRTDVAFF. In nucleotides, the CDR3 is TGCGCCAGCAGTGAGTACCGATCCGACAGGACCGATGTAGCTTTCTTT.

V and J are TRBV7-6 and TRBJ2-3; weak D call: TRBD2 (5 bases). The germline V and J ends were trimmed by 1 base and 0 bases, with 8 bases remaining between them. CDR1 SGHVS and CDR2 FNYEAQ come from the germline V gene. This CDR3 region has 15 residues. The CDR3 loop is CASSLVWTSTDTQYF. The CDR3 DNA is TGTGCCAGCAGCTTAGTATGGACTAGCACAGATACGCAGTATTTT.

Here the CDR3 DNA reads TGTGCCAGCAGCGTCCGACCGGACAGGGGAGTAAGTGGCTACACCTTC. Translation gives CASSVRPDRGVSGYTF. This sequence joins TRBV9 and TRBJ1-2; 9 nucleotides match TRBD1. Unmatched junction bases numbered 12, after V lost 2 bases and J lost 7 bases. This CDR3 comprises 16 residues. The V gene's germline CDR1 is SGDLS and CDR2 YYNGEE.

This chain links TRBV19 with TRBJ2-5; 7 bases match TRBD2. Germline CDR1 reads LNHDA; CDR2 reads SQIVND (reference sequence). V lost 1 base, J lost 3 bases, and 8 bases stayed unmatched. The CDR3 consists of 16 residues. This CDR3 reads CASSIGLAVIEETQYF. CDR3 coding DNA: TGTGCCAGTAGTATAGGCCTAGCGGTAATAGAAGAGACCCAGTACTTC.

The chain is built from TRBV24-1 and TRBJ1-2; 9 bases are shared with TRBD1. This CDR3 is built from 12 residues. CDR1 KGHDR and CDR2 SFDVKD come from the germline V gene. Trimming removed 7 bases from V and 8 bases from J; junction bases left unmatched: 4. CDR3 residues: CATRGDREGYTF. CDR3 DNA sequence: TGTGCCACCAGAGGGGACAGGGAAGGCTACACCTTC.

This clone was picked up one time. The chain employs TRBV12-3 or TRBV12-4 and TRBJ1-6; no reliable D call. This CDR3 is built from 13 residues. Trimming pared 1 base from V and 10 bases from J, leaving 8 bases between. CDR3 in amino acids: CASSLGEESPLHF. The CDR3 DNA sequence: TGTGCCAGCAGTTTAGGGGAGGAGTCACCCCTCCACTTT.

As DNA, the CDR3 is TGTGCCAGCAGCGTAGTAGGGGATACGCAGTATTTT. It codes for CASSVVGDTQYF. The genes are TRBV9 and TRBJ2-3; D gene unclear. The CDR3 spans 12 residues. The V end was cut by 0 bases, the J end by 6 bases, with 5 bases between. Germline V gene sequence: CDR1 SGDLS, CDR2 YYNGEE.

The chain has TRBV5-6 and TRBJ1-1; no firm D call. The V end lost 1 base, the J end lost 0 bases, and 7 bases lay between the germline ends. Looked up from germline, CDR1 is SGHDT and CDR2 is YYEEEE. The CDR3 has 14 amino acids. CDR3 in amino acids: CASSLPHMNTEAFF. The DNA for the CDR3 is TGTGCCAGCAGCTTGCCCCACATGAACACTGAAGCTTTCTTT.

The J gene is TRBJ2-3, the V gene TRBV9, with TRBD2 matching over 16 bases. V was clipped by 4 bases and J by 2 bases; unmatched bases: 13. Germline lookup yields CDR1 SGDLS and CDR2 YYNGEE. There are 20 residues in the CDR3. The chain's CDR3 is CASSTRSGTSGRAHTDTQYF. CDR3 DNA sequence: TGTGCCAGCAGCACCCGATCCGGGACTAGCGGGAGGGCCCACACAGATACGCAGTATTTT.

This sequence joins TRBV11-2 and TRBJ1-4; no reliable D call. CDR1 is SGHAT, CDR2 FQNNGV, per germline. The germline V and J ends were trimmed by 1 base and 8 bases, with 11 bases remaining between them. The CDR3 consists of 14 residues. CDR3 in DNA: TGTGCCAGCAGCTTAGCCCGGTTTGGCGAAAAACTGTTTTTT. Amino acid sequence: CASSLARFGEKLFF.

The chain employs TRBV27 and TRBJ1-2; 9 bases agree with TRBD1. This CDR3 has 14 amino acids. With 5 bases clipped from V and 4 bases from J, the junction kept 5 bases outside the gene matches. Germline lookup yields CDR1 MNHEY and CDR2 SMNVEV (reference sequence). The CDR3 DNA follows: TGTGCCAGCAGTGTAGGGACAGGGCTCTATGGCTACACCTTC. This translates into CASSVGTGLYGYTF.

The V gene is TRBV11-1, the J gene TRBJ2-7; D is unresolved. The CDR3 has 13 residues. Deletions cut 5 bases from V and 2 bases from J, with 10 bases between. Looked up from germline, CDR1 is SGHAT and CDR2 is FQDESV (reference sequence). In DNA form, the CDR3 reads TGTGCCAGCAGCCAGGACCTGCCCTACGAGCAGTACTTC. Its protein product is CASSQDLPYEQYF.

The chain joins TRBV5-6 to TRBJ2-3; D may correspond to TRBD1 or TRBD2 (6 bases each). V was trimmed by 4 bases and J by 2 bases, leaving 14 bases between them. CDR1 SGHDT and CDR2 YYEEEE come from the germline V gene. CDR3 length: 15 amino acids. The CDR3 here is CASSLVEGVTDTQYF. The CDR3 nucleotides read TGTGCCAGCAGCCTGGTGGAGGGGGTCACAGATACGCAGTATTTT. Using reference TRBV5-6 and TRBJ2-3 for the parts outside the CDR3, the full variable domain is DAGVTQSPTHLIKTRGQQVTLRCSPKSGHDTVSWYQQALGQGPQFIFQYYEEEERQRGNFPDRFSGHQFPNYSSELNVNALLLGDSALYLCASSLVEGVTDTQYFGPGTRLTVL.

The genes are TRBV18 and TRBJ2-5; D remains unclear. Germline lookup yields CDR1 KGHSH and CDR2 LQKENI. This CDR3 is built from 10 residues. The germline V and J ends were trimmed by 8 bases and 0 bases, with 1 base remaining between them. As DNA, the CDR3 is TGTGCCAGCAACCAAGAGACCCAGTACTTC. The encoded protein is CASNQETQYF.

V is TRBV5-4 and J is TRBJ2-1; no clear D. The V gene's germline CDR1 is SGHNT and CDR2 YYREEE (reference sequence). CDR3 length equals 15 residues. Trimming pared 6 bases from V and 5 bases from J, leaving 18 bases between. The CDR3 protein is CASTSASGGNNEQFF. CDR3 coding DNA: TGTGCCAGCACCTCGGCCTCTGGCGGCAACAATGAGCAGTTCTTC.

There are a few counts of this clone. The gene calls are TRBV7-2 and TRBJ1-4; D is uncertain. Per the germline V gene, CDR1 is SGHTA and CDR2 is FQGNSA. The CDR3 has 14 residues. The V end lost 5 bases, the J end lost 3 bases, and 10 bases lay between the germline ends. The CDR3 protein is CASSPGLANEKLFF. CDR3 sequence (DNA): TGTGCCAGCAGCCCCGGGCTGGCTAATGAAAAACTGTTTTTT.